This TCR beta chain appears in the sequencing data of a study of cytomegalovirus exposure and HLA in healthy donors. The CDR3 is made up of 11 amino acids. Trimming stripped 6 bases from V and 2 bases from J, with 4 bases between. The germline gives CDR1 SNHLY, CDR2 FYNNEI. Use of 60 Vbeta and 13 Jbeta primers characterized the PCR. TCRdb keeps only in-frame clones here, not all; method: immunoSEQ multiplex PCR. The sample has 150,000 or so clones, 65% to 90% seen once. Source material: PBMCs. The chain employs TRBV2 and TRBJ1-1; no reliable D call. The sequence was obtained from a man aged 45-65 years in good health and CMV-seropositive. As DNA, the CDR3 is TGTGCCAGCAGATATAACACTGAAGCTTTCTTT. Its protein product is CASRYNTEAFF.